The 10 T cell receptor beta chains reported below all come from one sample, sequenced in a study of T cell repertoires and HLA-DP antigens. These receptors lack a known antigen. Assay: immunoSEQ multiplex PCR; the TCRdb copy retains only in-frame clones and omits some. The table lists about 110,000 clones, over 90% of them singletons, with 0.27% in the top ten. The sample was CD4+ T cells from PBMCs. All receptors derive from a woman under 30 in good health and CMV-seronegative.

The chain recombines TRBV7-9 with TRBJ2-7; the D gene is possibly TRBD2 (5 bases). Germline values: CDR1 SEHNR, CDR2 FQNEAQ (reference sequence). The germline V and J ends were trimmed by 6 bases and 4 bases, with 19 bases remaining between them. The CDR3 is made up of 15 amino acids. Here the CDR3 DNA reads TGTGCCAGCAGGCGCGCCGGGGATCTAGGGTACGAGCAGTACTTC. Its translation is CASRRAGDLGYEQYF.

The rearrangement joins TRBV4-1 to TRBJ1-4; the match to TRBD1 covers 8 bases. V shed 4 bases, J shed 8 bases, and the junction held 9 bases outside the gene matches. The CDR3 has 15 amino acids. The germline V gene has CDR1 MGHRA and CDR2 YSYEKL. Here the CDR3 DNA reads TGCGCCAGCAGCCGAGGGACAGGAGGGGGAGAAAAACTGTTTTTT. This codes for CASSRGTGGGEKLFF.

This clone is a singleton in its sample. The chain employs TRBV7-3 and TRBJ2-2, with unresolved D. V was clipped by 5 bases and J by 1 base, with 8 bases between them. CDR3 length equals 14 residues. CDR1 and CDR2 (germline): SGHTA, FQGTGA. In DNA, the CDR3 is TGTGCCAGCAGCCCTCGCCTGAACACCGGGGAGCTGTTTTTT. Amino acids: CASSPRLNTGELFF. Full variable domain (rest looked up from reference TRBV7-3 and TRBJ2-2): GAGVSQTPSNKVTEKGKYVELRCDPISGHTALYWYRQSLGQGPEFLIYFQGTGAADDSGLPNDRFFAVRPEGSVSTLKIQRTERGDSAVYLCASSPRLNTGELFFGEGSRLTVL.

The V call is TRBV5-6, the J call TRBJ2-3; TRBD1 matches 7 bases. The length of the CDR3 is 17 residues. J was trimmed by 2 bases and V by 3 bases; bases with no gene match: 12. The germline V gene encodes CDR1 SGHDT and CDR2 YYEEEE. CDR3 loop: CASSSLNRGSFTDTQYF. CDR3 bases: TGTGCCAGCAGCTCCCTGAACAGGGGATCGTTCACAGATACGCAGTATTTT. The full variable domain, completed using reference TRBV5-6 and TRBJ2-3, is DAGVTQSPTHLIKTRGQQVTLRCSPKSGHDTVSWYQQALGQGPQFIFQYYEEEERQRGNFPDRFSGHQFPNYSSELNVNALLLGDSALYLCASSSLNRGSFTDTQYFGPGTRLTVL.

The CDR3 nucleotides read TGTGCCAGCAGCTTAGTTGGGACAGGGGGTGGCAAACTGTTTTTT. Protein product: CASSLVGTGGGKLFF. The chain is built from TRBV7-2 and TRBJ1-4, with 11 bases identical to TRBD1. The CDR3 length is 15 residues. Trimming removed 1 base from V and 11 bases from J; junction bases left unmatched: 6. CDR1 and CDR2 (germline): SGHTA, FQGNSA.

J is TRBJ1-3 and V is TRBV5-1; possible D gene TRBD1, 6 bases. CDR1 and CDR2 from the germline V gene are SGHRS and YFSETQ. V was pared by 0 bases and J by 4 bases, with 11 bases between. This CDR3 is built from 15 residues. The CDR3: CASSLDTGTGNTIYF. CDR3 DNA sequence: TGCGCCAGCAGCTTGGATACAGGGACGGGAAACACCATATATTTT. Full variable domain (missing parts from reference TRBV5-1 and TRBJ1-3): KAGVTQTPRYLIKTRGQQVTLSCSPISGHRSVSWYQQTPGQGLQFLFEYFSETQRNKGNFPGRFSGRQFSNSRSEMNVSTLELGDSALYLCASSLDTGTGNTIYFGEGSWLTVV.

The J gene is TRBJ2-3, the V gene TRBV7-3, with 11 bases aligning to TRBD2. The V gene end was trimmed by 5 bases and the J gene end by 4 bases; junction bases not matched to a gene: 8. CDR3 length: 16 residues. The germline V gene encodes CDR1 SGHTA and CDR2 FQGTGA. The DNA for the CDR3 is TGTGCCAGCAGCCGATCTAGCGGGGGGAGGCCAGATACGCAGTATTTT. Translated, it gives CASSRSSGGRPDTQYF.

The chain is built from TRBV7-8 and TRBJ2-5; D remains unclear. The germline V and J ends were trimmed by 0 bases and 5 bases, with 16 bases remaining between them. Germline lookup yields CDR1 SGHVS and CDR2 FQNEAQ. The CDR3 loop spans 16 amino acids. CDR3 coding DNA: TGTGCCAGCAGCTTAGCGGGTGACGTCGTGGGGGAGACCCAGTACTTC. Protein: CASSLAGDVVGETQYF.

This chain connects TRBV7-2 to TRBJ2-7, with D uncertain. V was pared by 1 base and J by 4 bases, with 11 bases between. The CDR3 has 14 residues. Looked up from germline, CDR1 is SGHTA and CDR2 is FQGNSA. The CDR3 protein is CASSLGSSGYEQYV. The CDR3 DNA reads TGTGCCAGCAGCTTAGGCTCCAGTGGTTACGAGCAGTACGTC.

The chain couples TRBV11-2 to TRBJ2-7, with D perhaps being TRBD1 or TRBD2 (6 bases each). CDR3 size: 15 residues. Germline V gene data show CDR1 as SGHAT and CDR2 as FQNNGV. Trimming took 6 bases from V and 6 from J, leaving 21 bases between them. The CDR3 DNA follows: TGTGCCAGCAGTTCGTGGGGGGCGGCCGGTGGCGAGCAGTACTTC. This gives the protein CASSSWGAAGGEQYF.